Below are 27 T cell receptor beta chains sequenced from a single sample in a study of blood T cells in healthy people across ages. Primers used in a second PCR of about 7 to 12 cycles were a sample-barcoded 5' primer and a J-beta primer mix. MiXCR was run by TCRdb on the 5' RACE reads, yielding one entry per CDR3 protein. The sample contains 1.5 million to 2 million distinct CDR3 sequences, roughly 28% of which appear only once. The sequenced sample was blood. These receptors originate from a woman under 40 in good health.

V gene TRBV2 combines with J gene TRBJ1-1; D is uncertain. V was clipped by 7 bases and J by 1 base, with 10 bases between them. Germline values: CDR1 SNHLY, CDR2 FYNNEI. The CDR3 runs 13 residues. The CDR3 loop reads CASKRTENTEAFF. CDR3 coding DNA: TGTGCCAGCAAACGGACCGAGAACACTGAAGCTTTCTTT.

The V call is TRBV9, the J call TRBJ2-2; no firm D call. Germline CDR1 and CDR2: SGDLS and YYNGEE. The CDR3 loop spans 15 amino acids. Trimming took off 0 bases at V and 7 bases at J, with 13 bases between the two ends. In DNA form, the CDR3 reads TGTGCCAGCAGCGTAGGGGTAGATTTGAGCGGGGAGCTGTTTTTT. Amino acids: CASSVGVDLSGELFF.

The rearrangement joins TRBV7-9 to TRBJ1-5, with 9 bases matching TRBD1. The CDR3 is 18 residues long. From germline, CDR1 is SEHNR and CDR2 FQNEAQ (reference sequence). Trimming removed 5 bases from V and 7 bases from J; junction bases left unmatched: 18. CDR3 bases: TGTGCCAGCAGCACAGGGACAGGGAAGGGGGTCCGCGAACAGCCCCAGCATTTT. Its protein is CASSTGTGKGVREQPQHF.

This clonotype was counted a few times. The chain is built from TRBV6-4 and TRBJ1-6; D is unresolved. Germline V gives CDR1 MRHNA, CDR2 SNTAGT. The CDR3 sequence is 15 residues long. V lost 6 bases and J 5 bases, leaving 14 bases between the germline ends. The CDR3 loop reads CASRAVGGDNSPLHF. CDR3 nucleotides: TGTGCCAGCAGGGCGGTTGGTGGAGATAATTCACCCCTCCACTTT.

This clonotype was seen a handful of times. The chain links TRBV6-2 or TRBV6-3 to TRBJ2-7, with D possibly being TRBD1 (5 bases). Looked up from germline, CDR1 is MNHEY and CDR2 is SVGEGT. V was shortened by 2 bases and J by 5 bases, with 13 bases between the two germline ends. The CDR3 has 14 amino acids. CDR3 in amino acids: CASSYGAPLNEQYF. As DNA, the CDR3 is TGTGCCAGCAGTTACGGGGCGCCGCTGAACGAGCAGTACTTC.

The chain joins TRBV20-1 to TRBJ1-2, with D unresolved. The CDR3 has 13 residues. Trimming removed 6 bases at V and 3 bases at J, with 14 bases between. CDR1 and CDR2 (germline): DFQATT, SNEGSKA (reference sequence). CDR3 protein: CSAPPAVDYGYTF. The CDR3 region has the DNA TGCAGTGCCCCTCCGGCAGTGGACTATGGCTACACCTTC.

This chain connects TRBV20-1 to TRBJ2-3; TRBD1 aligns across 8 bases. The CDR3 is made up of 15 amino acids. The ends lost 5 bases at V and 2 bases at J; junction bases unmatched: 9. The germline V gene has CDR1 DFQATT and CDR2 SNEGSKA (reference sequence). The CDR3 DNA is TGCAGTGCTGAGCCAAGGACAGGGAACACAGATACGCAGTATTTT. The encoded protein is CSAEPRTGNTDTQYF.

This chain links TRBV10-1 with TRBJ2-1, with 9 bases identical to TRBD1. Trimming cost V 6 bases and J 11 bases; bases outside gene matches: 11. The CDR3 spans 14 residues. CDR1 is WNHNN and CDR2 is SYGVQD in the germline V gene (reference sequence). The DNA for the CDR3 is TGCGCCAGCAGCACGGACAGGGGCTTTGATAAGCAGTTCTTC. Protein: CASSTDRGFDKQFF.

This clonotype was detected many times. V and J are TRBV7-2 and TRBJ2-4; no clear D. The V end was cut by 1 base, the J end by 0 bases, with 10 bases between. The CDR3 is 16 residues long. The germline CDR1 and CDR2 sequences are SGHTA and FQGNSA. The CDR3 DNA reads as TGTGCCAGCAGCTTAGAACTTCCCGGAGCCAAAAACATTCAGTACTTC. It is translated as CASSLELPGAKNIQYF.

The chain carries TRBV11-2 and TRBJ1-1, with no clear D. This CDR3 has 14 amino acids. CDR1 and CDR2 from the germline V gene are SGHAT and FQNNGV. Trimming removed 2 bases at V and 5 bases at J, with 12 bases between. The CDR3, as DNA: TGTGCCAGCAGCTTAACCCCGGCCAGGACTGAAGCTTTCTTT. Its protein is CASSLTPARTEAFF.

The V call is TRBV12-3 or TRBV12-4, the J call TRBJ2-7; 7 nucleotides align to TRBD2. The CDR3 is 15 residues long. J was trimmed by 0 bases and V by 4 bases; bases with no gene match: 6. This CDR3 reads CASSSSSGSSYEQYF. In nucleotides, the CDR3 is TGTGCCAGCAGTTCGTCTAGCGGCAGCTCCTACGAGCAGTACTTC.

This clonotype was found a few times. The chain carries TRBV20-1 and TRBJ2-3; TRBD1 matches at 9 bases. Germline CDR1 is DFQATT and CDR2 is SNEGSKA (reference sequence). The CDR3 loop spans 14 amino acids. V lost 6 bases to trimming and J lost 0 bases; unmatched junction nucleotides: 4. The CDR3 is CSAYRGQSTDTQYF. DNA for the CDR3: TGCAGTGCGTACAGGGGGCAAAGCACAGATACGCAGTATTTT.

The rearrangement links TRBV12-3 or TRBV12-4 to TRBJ2-2, with D possibly being TRBD1 (5 bases). Trimming cost V 4 bases and J 11 bases, with 14 bases left between them. CDR3 length: 13 amino acids. CDR3 coding DNA: TGTGCCAGCAGTTGGAGCGTTACAGGAGAGCTGTTTTTT. Its protein is CASSWSVTGELFF.

This clonotype was observed a few times. The rearrangement uses TRBV27 and TRBJ2-1; the D call may be TRBD1 or TRBD2 (6 bases each). Germline assignment: CDR1 MNHEY and CDR2 SMNVEV (reference sequence). This CDR3 is built from 20 residues. Trimming cost V 3 bases and J 8 bases, with 32 bases left between them. CDR3 nucleotide sequence: TGTGCCAGCAGTTTTCGAGGCGGGGCAACAGGGAACGGACTACACGATGAGCAGTTCTTC. This codes for CASSFRGGATGNGLHDEQFF.

This clonotype showed up many times. This chain joins TRBV6-5 and TRBJ2-7; D is possibly TRBD2 (6 bases). Trimming stripped 4 bases from V and 0 bases from J, with 16 bases between. This CDR3 region has 16 residues. CDR1 MNHEY and CDR2 SVGAGI come from the germline V gene. CDR3 sequence (DNA): TGTGCCAGCAGTTGGGACCTCGCGGGGTCCTCCTACGAGCAGTACTTC. Amino acids: CASSWDLAGSSYEQYF.

This sequence joins TRBV2 and TRBJ2-1, with a weak D call TRBD2 (6 bases). CDR3 length: 14 residues. Trimming took 4 bases from V and 8 from J, leaving 15 bases between them. Germline CDR1 is SNHLY and CDR2 is FYNNEI. CDR3 sequence reads: CASSVDSGVDEQFF. The CDR3 nucleotides are TGTGCCAGCAGTGTTGATAGCGGCGTGGATGAGCAGTTCTTC.

This clonotype appeared a few times. V usage is TRBV20-1 and J usage is TRBJ1-2; 9 bases map to TRBD1. This CDR3 is 16 amino acids long. The V segment lost 3 bases and the J segment 4 bases; nucleotides outside the gene matches: 12. CDR1 and CDR2 (germline): DFQATT, SNEGSKA (reference sequence). CDR3 loop: CSASVGWDRAVYGYTF. In DNA, the CDR3 is TGCAGTGCTAGTGTCGGATGGGACAGGGCGGTCTATGGCTACACCTTC.

This clonotype has more than one count but fewer than ten. A read error may be the cause here, since a much bigger clone is one base away. This chain uses TRBV20-1 with TRBJ1-2; 9 bases align to TRBD1. V lost 6 bases and J lost 10; bases outside the gene matches: 9. Per the germline V gene, CDR1 is DFQATT and CDR2 is SNEGSKA (reference sequence). The CDR3 is made up of 12 amino acids. CDR3 sequence reads: CSATGQGNDYTF. In nucleotides, the CDR3 is TGCAGTGCAACGGGACAGGGCAATGACTACACCTTC.

This clonotype has a handful of counts. The chain carries TRBV3-1 and TRBJ2-3; D remains ambiguous. Germline CDR1 and CDR2: LGHDT and YNNKEL (reference sequence). CDR3 length equals 15 residues. V lost 4 bases and J 1 base, leaving 12 bases between the germline ends. CDR3 DNA sequence: TGTGCCAGCAGCCCCCGGATGCAGGGCACAGATACGCAGTATTTT. Protein product: CASSPRMQGTDTQYF.

The gene calls are TRBV18 and TRBJ2-5; D is undetermined. The germline gives CDR1 KGHSH, CDR2 LQKENI. The CDR3 runs 15 residues. Trimming took off 2 bases at V and 5 bases at J, with 15 bases between the two ends. CDR3 protein: CASSPLPAQRETQYF. The CDR3 coding sequence is TGTGCCAGCTCACCATTGCCAGCCCAAAGGGAGACCCAGTACTTC.

This clonotype was picked up a small number of times. The CDR3 coding sequence is TGTGCCAGCAGTATACAGGGGGCAGGGGGAGATACGCAGTATTTT. As protein: CASSIQGAGGDTQYF. The chain links TRBV12-3 or TRBV12-4 to TRBJ2-3; 9 bases agree with TRBD1. CDR3 length: 15 residues. Losses at the gene ends were 5 bases for V and 5 bases for J; bases not matched to a gene: 8.

The chain has TRBV20-1 and TRBJ1-1, with D possibly TRBD1 on 5 matching bases. The CDR3 contains 14 residues. Germline V gene sequence: CDR1 DFQATT, CDR2 SNEGSKA (reference sequence). V lost 5 bases to trimming and J lost 8 bases, with 21 bases between them. CDR3 in amino acids: CSAQRRGGNPEAFF. DNA for the CDR3: TGCAGTGCTCAACGACGGGGCGGGAATCCCGAAGCTTTCTTT.

The V and J genes are TRBV15 and TRBJ2-6; D not resolved. CDR3 length equals 16 residues. With 0 bases removed from V and 4 bases from J, the gap between germline ends came to 10 bases. Germline CDR1 reads LNHNV; CDR2 reads YYDKDF (reference sequence). In DNA form, the CDR3 reads TGTGCCACCAGCAGAGATGGAGTCTCCGGGGCCAACGTCCTGACTTTC. This gives the protein CATSRDGVSGANVLTF.

The V and J genes are TRBV15 and TRBJ2-5; 8 nucleotides match TRBD1. CDR3 length: 16 amino acids. V trimming: 3 bases; J trimming: 5 bases; junction bases outside the gene matches: 11. The germline V gene encodes CDR1 LNHNV and CDR2 YYDKDF (reference sequence). DNA of the CDR3: TGTGCCACCAGCAGTCTAAACCCAGGGGGCGACGAGACCCAGTACTTC. This sequence encodes CATSSLNPGGDETQYF.

The chain carries TRBV18 and TRBJ1-1, with D possibly being TRBD1 (5 bases). This CDR3 contains 14 residues. Germline lookup yields CDR1 KGHSH and CDR2 LQKENI. Trimming removed 5 bases at V and 5 bases at J, with 15 bases between. Here the CDR3 DNA reads TGTGCCAGCTCAATACAGGAAAGCTCTACTGAAGCTTTCTTT. This translates into CASSIQESSTEAFF.

This clonotype showed up just a few times. The V call is TRBV5-1, the J call TRBJ2-1; 10 positions match TRBD2. The CDR3 is 18 amino acids. With 4 bases clipped from V and 2 bases from J, the junction kept 12 bases outside the gene matches. Germline CDR1 and CDR2: SGHRS and YFSETQ. CDR3 in amino acids: CASSQKELAGKAYNEQFF. The CDR3 DNA follows: TGCGCCAGCAGCCAGAAAGAACTAGCGGGAAAAGCCTACAATGAGCAGTTCTTC. The variable domain in full, completed from reference TRBV5-1 and TRBJ2-1, reads KAGVTQTPRYLIKTRGQQVTLSCSPISGHRSVSWYQQTPGQGLQFLFEYFSETQRNKGNFPGRFSGRQFSNSRSEMNVSTLELGDSALYLCASSQKELAGKAYNEQFFGPGTRLTVL.

This clonotype occurred many times. The V and J genes are TRBV4-1 and TRBJ2-7; 10 bases are shared with TRBD1. With 4 bases clipped from V and 2 bases from J, the junction kept 5 bases outside the gene matches. This CDR3 contains 15 residues. Germline values: CDR1 MGHRA, CDR2 YSYEKL. In DNA form, the CDR3 reads TGCGCCAGCAGCCCCGGGACAGGGGTCCCCTACGAGCAGTACTTC. Encoded protein: CASSPGTGVPYEQYF.